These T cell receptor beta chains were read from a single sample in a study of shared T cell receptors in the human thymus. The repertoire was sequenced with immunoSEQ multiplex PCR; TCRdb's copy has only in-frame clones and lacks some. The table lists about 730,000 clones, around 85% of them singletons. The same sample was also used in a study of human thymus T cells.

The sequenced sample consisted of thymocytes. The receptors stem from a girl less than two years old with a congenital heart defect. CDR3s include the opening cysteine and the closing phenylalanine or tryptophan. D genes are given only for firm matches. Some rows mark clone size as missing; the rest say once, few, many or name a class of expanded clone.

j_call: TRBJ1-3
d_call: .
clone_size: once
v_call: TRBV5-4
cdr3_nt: TGTGCCAGCAGCTTGGCCTATGGAAACACCATATATTTT
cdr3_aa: CASSLAYGNTIYF

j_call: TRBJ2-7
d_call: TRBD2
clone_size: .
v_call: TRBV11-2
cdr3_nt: TGTGCCAGCAGCCCCCCTCGCATAAGAGGGGAGGGACCCCACTACGAGCAGTACTTC
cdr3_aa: CASSPPRIRGEGPHYEQYF

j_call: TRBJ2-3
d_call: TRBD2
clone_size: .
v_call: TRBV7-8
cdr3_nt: TGTGCCAGCAGCTTATGGCGCTCCGGGGGGGGCTGCCGCGGAACGCAGTATTTT
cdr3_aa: CASSLWRSGGGCRGTQYF

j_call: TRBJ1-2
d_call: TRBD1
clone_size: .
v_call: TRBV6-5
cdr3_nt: TGTGCCAGCACCAGACAGGGGGCGTTTGGCTACACCTTC
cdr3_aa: CASTRQGAFGYTF

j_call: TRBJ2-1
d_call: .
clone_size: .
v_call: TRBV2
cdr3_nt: TGTGCCAGCAGAAAAAGGCGGGGCGCTGAGTGTGATGAGCAGTTCTTC
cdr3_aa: CASRKRRGAECDEQFF

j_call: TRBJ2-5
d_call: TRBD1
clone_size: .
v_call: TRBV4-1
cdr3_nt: TGCGCCAGCAGCCCCCGACAGGGGGCCTTCCAAGAGACCCAGTACTTC
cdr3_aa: CASSPRQGAFQETQYF

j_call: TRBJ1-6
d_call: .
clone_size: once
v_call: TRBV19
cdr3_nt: TGTGCCAGTAGGCGGGGACGGAACTACTCCTCCCCCCTCCACTTT
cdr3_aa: CASRRGRNYSSPLHF

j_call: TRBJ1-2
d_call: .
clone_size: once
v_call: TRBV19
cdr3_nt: TGTGCCAGTAGTGAGGCGGCCTGTACGATCTATGGCTACACCTTC
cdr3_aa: CASSEAACTIYGYTF

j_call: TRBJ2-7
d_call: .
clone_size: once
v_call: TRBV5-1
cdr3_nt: TGCGCCAGCAGGCTCTGGTACCCTAGAGAGGGCTCCGAGCAGTACTTC
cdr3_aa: CASRLWYPREGSEQYF

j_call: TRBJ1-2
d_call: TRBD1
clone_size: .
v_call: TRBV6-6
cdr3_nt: TGTGCCAGCAACGCCCAGACAGGGGGCTATGGCTACACCTTC
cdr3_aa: CASNAQTGGYGYTF

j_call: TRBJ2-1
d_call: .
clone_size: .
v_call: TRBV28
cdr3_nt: TGTGCCAGCAGTTTCTGGGGGCCTGAAAATGAGCAGTTCTTC
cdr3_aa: CASSFWGPENEQFF

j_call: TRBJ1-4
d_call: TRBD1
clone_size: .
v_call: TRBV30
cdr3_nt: TGTGCCTGGAGTGCCGAAGGACAGGGTCAGGGCGAAAAACTGTTTTTT
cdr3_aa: CAWSAEGQGQGEKLFF

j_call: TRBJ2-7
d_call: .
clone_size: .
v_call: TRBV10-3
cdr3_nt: TGTGCCATCAGTGACTCTGGCAGGGCCCGATACGAGCAGTACTTC
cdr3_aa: CAISDSGRARYEQYF

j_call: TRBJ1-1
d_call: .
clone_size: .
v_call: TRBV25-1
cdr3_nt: TGTGCCAGCAGTGAACAAGGGGACACTGAAGCTTTCTTT
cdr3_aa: CASSEQGDTEAFF

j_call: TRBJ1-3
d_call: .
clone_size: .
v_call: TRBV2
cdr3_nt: TGTGCCAGCAGTGTTTATCCCTTGCGTTTTTCCCCTAGCTCTGGAAACACCATATATTTT
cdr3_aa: CASSVYPLRFSPSSGNTIYF

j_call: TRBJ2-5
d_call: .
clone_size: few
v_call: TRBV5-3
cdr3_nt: TGTGCCAGAAGCTTGGACAGGGTTCAGGAGACCCAGTACTTC
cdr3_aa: CARSLDRVQETQYF

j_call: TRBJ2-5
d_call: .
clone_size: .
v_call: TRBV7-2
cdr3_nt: TGTGCCAGCAGCTATGGACAGCGGGAGACCCAGTACTTC
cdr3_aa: CASSYGQRETQYF

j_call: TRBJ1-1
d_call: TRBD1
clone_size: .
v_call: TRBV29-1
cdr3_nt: TGCAGCGCTTCTAACTTTCAGGGGGACGCTGAAGCTTTCTTT
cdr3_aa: CSASNFQGDAEAFF

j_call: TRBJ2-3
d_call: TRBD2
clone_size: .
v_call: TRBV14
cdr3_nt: TGTGCCAGCAGCCAAGCGACTAGCGGAGGCACAGATACGCAGTATTTT
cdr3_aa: CASSQATSGGTDTQYF

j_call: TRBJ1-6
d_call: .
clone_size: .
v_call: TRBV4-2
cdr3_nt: TGTGCCAGCAGCTCTGCCTTGAGAAATTCACCCCTCCACTTT
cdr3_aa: CASSSALRNSPLHF

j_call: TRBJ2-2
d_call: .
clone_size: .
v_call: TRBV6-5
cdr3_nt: TGTGCCAGCAGTTATGTATACAGACAGCCCACCGGGGAGCTGTTTTTT
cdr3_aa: CASSYVYRQPTGELFF

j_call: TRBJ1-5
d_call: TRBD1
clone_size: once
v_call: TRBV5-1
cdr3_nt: TGCGCCAGCAGCTTTCAGGGGGCGAGACAGCCCCAGCATTTT
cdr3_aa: CASSFQGARQPQHF

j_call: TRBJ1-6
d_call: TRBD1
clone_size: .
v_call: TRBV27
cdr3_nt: TGTGCCAGCAGTTTAGACGCAGGGGGGCATTCACCCCTCCACTTT
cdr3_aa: CASSLDAGGHSPLHF

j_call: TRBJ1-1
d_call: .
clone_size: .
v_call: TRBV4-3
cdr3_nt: TGCGCCAGCAGCCAGGAGGGATCAGGGTTCACTGAAGCTTTCTTT
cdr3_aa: CASSQEGSGFTEAFF